A single TCR beta chain is shown here with its context. The sample is drawn from a study of blood T cell repertoires in COVID-19. Study-level background: Sources were T cells, B-cell-depleted T cells, or PBMCs; the material itself was cDNA or gDNA.

Original data processing: Amplification from reference gene primers served as the basis for estimated nucleated cell counts. Profiling relied on immunoSEQ multiplex PCR, and the TCRdb table lists in-frame clones only, not all of them. Clonal size and the V and J genes are those of that table, whereas D and trimming came from the DNA. The table records a few hundred thousand clones, about four fifths of them present only once. The sample consisted of peripheral blood. This TCR was recovered from a man aged 25-40 years who had recovered from COVID-19.

The CDR3 is CASSELDREFYGYTF. Here the CDR3 DNA reads TGTGCCAGCAGTGAATTAGACAGAGAATTCTATGGCTACACCTTC. The J gene is TRBJ1-2, the V gene TRBV25-1, with D perhaps TRBD1 (5 bases). Germline lookup yields CDR1 MGHDK and CDR2 SYGVNS. The germline V and J ends were trimmed by 1 base and 4 bases, with 13 bases remaining between them. The CDR3 is 15 amino acids.